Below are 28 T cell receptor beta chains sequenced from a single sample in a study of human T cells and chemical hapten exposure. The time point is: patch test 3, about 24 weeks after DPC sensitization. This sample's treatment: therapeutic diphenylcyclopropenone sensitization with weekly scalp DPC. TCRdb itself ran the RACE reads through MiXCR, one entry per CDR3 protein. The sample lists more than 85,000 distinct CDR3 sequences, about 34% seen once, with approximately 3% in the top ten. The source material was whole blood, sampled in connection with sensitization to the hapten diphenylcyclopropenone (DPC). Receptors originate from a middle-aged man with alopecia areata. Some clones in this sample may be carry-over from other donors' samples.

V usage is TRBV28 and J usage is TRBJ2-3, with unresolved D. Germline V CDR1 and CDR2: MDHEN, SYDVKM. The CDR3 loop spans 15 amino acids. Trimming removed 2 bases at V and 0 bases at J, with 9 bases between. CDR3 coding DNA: TGTGCCAGCAGTTTAGGACGCCCTAGCACAGATACGCAGTATTTT. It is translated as CASSLGRPSTDTQYF.

The CDR3 sequence: CASSLAGGFSNTGELFF. The DNA of the CDR3 is TGTGCCAGCAGCTTAGCAGGTGGCTTTTCGAACACCGGGGAGCTGTTTTTT. The chain has TRBV7-2 and TRBJ2-2; D gene uncertain. Looked up from germline, CDR1 is SGHTA and CDR2 is FQGNSA. The CDR3 is made up of 17 amino acids. Trimming took 0 bases from V and 0 from J, leaving 11 bases between them.

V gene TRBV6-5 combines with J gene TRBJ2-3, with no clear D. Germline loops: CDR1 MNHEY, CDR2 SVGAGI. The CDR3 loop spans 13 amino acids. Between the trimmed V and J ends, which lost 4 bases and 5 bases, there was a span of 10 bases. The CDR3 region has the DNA TGTGCCAGCAGTTCGGGCTGGGGAGATACGCAGTATTTT. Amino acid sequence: CASSSGWGDTQYF.

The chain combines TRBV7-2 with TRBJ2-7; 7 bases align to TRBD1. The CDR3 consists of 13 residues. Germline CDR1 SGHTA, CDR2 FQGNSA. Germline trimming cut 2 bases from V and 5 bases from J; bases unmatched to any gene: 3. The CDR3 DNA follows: TGTGCCAGCAGCTTAAGAGACAGGGACGAGCAGTACGTC. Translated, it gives CASSLRDRDEQYV.

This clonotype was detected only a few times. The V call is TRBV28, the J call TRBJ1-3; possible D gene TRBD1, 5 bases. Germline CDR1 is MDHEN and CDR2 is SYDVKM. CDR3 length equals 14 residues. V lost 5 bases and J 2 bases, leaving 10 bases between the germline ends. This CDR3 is CASSPTVTGNTIYF. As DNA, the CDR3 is TGTGCCAGCAGTCCGACAGTTACTGGAAACACCATATATTTT.

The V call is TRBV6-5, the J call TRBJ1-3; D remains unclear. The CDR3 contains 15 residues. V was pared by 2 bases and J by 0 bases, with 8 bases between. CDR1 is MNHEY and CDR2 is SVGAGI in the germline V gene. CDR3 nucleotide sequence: TGTGCCAGCAGTTACGATGGGAGCTCTGGAAACACCATATATTTT. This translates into CASSYDGSSGNTIYF.

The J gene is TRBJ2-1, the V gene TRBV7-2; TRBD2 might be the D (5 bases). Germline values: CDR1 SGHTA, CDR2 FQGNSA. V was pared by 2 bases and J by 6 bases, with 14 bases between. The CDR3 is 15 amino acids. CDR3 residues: CASSLNSLATNEQFF. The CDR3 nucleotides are TGTGCCAGCAGCTTAAATTCGCTAGCCACCAATGAGCAGTTCTTC.

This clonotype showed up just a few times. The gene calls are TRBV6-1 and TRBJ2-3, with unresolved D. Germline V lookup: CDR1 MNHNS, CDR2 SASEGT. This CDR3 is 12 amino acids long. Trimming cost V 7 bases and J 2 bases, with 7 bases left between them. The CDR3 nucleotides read TGTGCCAGCACGAGAGACACAGATACGCAGTATTTT. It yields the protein CASTRDTDTQYF.

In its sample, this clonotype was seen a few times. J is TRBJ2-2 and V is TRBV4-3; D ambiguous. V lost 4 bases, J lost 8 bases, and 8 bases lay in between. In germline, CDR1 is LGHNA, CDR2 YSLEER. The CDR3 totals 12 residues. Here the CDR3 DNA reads TGCGCCAGCAGCCGGGCCAGTGGGGAGCTGTTTTTT. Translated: CASSRASGELFF.

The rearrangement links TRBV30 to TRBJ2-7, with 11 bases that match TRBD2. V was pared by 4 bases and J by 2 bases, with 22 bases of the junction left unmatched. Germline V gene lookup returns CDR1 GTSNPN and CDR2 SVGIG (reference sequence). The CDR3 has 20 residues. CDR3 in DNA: TGTGCCTGGACCCGACGTAACCAGGCACTTTGGACTAGCGGGCCCTACGAGCAGTACTTC. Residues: CAWTRRNQALWTSGPYEQYF.

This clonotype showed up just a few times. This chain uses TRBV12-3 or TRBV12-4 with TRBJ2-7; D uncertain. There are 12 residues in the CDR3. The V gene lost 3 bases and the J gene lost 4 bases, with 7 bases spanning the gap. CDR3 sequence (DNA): TGTGCCAGCAGTTTCCGCGAGTACGAGCAGTACTTC. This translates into CASSFREYEQYF.

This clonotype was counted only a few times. CDR3 in DNA: TGCAGTGCCCCAAGGACTAGCGGGAGTCCGACTAAGACAGATACGCAGTATTTT. Encoded protein: CSAPRTSGSPTKTDTQYF. The chain couples TRBV20-1 to TRBJ2-3, with 13 bases identical to TRBD2. The ends lost 6 bases at V and 3 bases at J; junction bases unmatched: 15. The germline V gene has CDR1 DFQATT and CDR2 SNEGSKA (reference sequence). This CDR3 has 18 residues.

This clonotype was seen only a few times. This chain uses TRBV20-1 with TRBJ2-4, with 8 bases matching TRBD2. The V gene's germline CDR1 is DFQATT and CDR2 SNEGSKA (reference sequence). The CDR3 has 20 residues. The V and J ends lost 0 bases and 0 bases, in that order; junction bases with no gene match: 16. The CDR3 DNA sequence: TGCAGTGCTAGAGATCGTAAGGGCAGCGGGAGTTTCCTAGCCAAAAACATTCAGTACTTC. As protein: CSARDRKGSGSFLAKNIQYF.

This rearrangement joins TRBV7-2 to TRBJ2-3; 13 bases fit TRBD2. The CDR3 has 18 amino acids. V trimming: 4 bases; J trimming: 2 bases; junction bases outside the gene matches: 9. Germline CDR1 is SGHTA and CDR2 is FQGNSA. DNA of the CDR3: TGTGCCAGCAGCTCCCCACGGACTAGCGGGAGTGTCACAGATACGCAGTATTTT. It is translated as CASSSPRTSGSVTDTQYF.

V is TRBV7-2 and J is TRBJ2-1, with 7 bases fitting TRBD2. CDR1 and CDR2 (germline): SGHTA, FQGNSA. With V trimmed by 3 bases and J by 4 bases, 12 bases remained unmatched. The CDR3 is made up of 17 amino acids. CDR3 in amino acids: CASSFRVSSGGYNEQFF. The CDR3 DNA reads TGTGCCAGCAGCTTTCGAGTATCTAGCGGAGGTTACAATGAGCAGTTCTTC.

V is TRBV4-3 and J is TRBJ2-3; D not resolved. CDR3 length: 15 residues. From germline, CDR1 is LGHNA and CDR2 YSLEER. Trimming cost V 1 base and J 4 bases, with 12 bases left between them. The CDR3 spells CASSQVAGVSDTQYF. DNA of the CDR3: TGCGCCAGCAGCCAAGTAGCTGGGGTTTCAGATACGCAGTATTTT.

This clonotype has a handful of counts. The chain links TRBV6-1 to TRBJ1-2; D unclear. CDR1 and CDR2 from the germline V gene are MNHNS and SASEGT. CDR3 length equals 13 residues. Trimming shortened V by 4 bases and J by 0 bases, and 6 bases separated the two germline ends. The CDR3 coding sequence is TGTGCCAGCAGTGGTACGACTAACTATGGCTACACCTTC. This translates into CASSGTTNYGYTF.

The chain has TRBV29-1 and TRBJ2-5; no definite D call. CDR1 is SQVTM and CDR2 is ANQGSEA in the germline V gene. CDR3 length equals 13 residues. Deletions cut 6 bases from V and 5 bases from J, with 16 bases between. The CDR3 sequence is CSVPRPILETQYF. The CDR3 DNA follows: TGCAGCGTCCCCAGGCCAATATTGGAGACCCAGTACTTC.

The CDR3 spells CASSLYKGWDEQFF. CDR3 coding DNA: TGTGCCAGCAGTTTATATAAGGGGTGGGATGAGCAGTTCTTC. The chain carries TRBV27 and TRBJ2-1; possibly TRBD1 for D (5 bases). CDR3 length equals 14 residues. The V and J ends lost 1 base and 8 bases respectively, with 12 bases between them. Germline CDR1 is MNHEY and CDR2 is SMNVEV (reference sequence).

This CDR3 reads CASSSLLQGAEAFF. The DNA of the CDR3 is TGTGCCAGCAGTTCTCTTCTACAGGGAGCTGAAGCTTTCTTT. V and J are TRBV12-3 or TRBV12-4 and TRBJ1-1; tentatively, D is TRBD1 (6 bases). This CDR3 is built from 14 residues. The V end lost 4 bases, the J end lost 6 bases, and 15 bases lay between the germline ends.

CDR3 sequence: CASRRQGGAYEQYV. The CDR3 DNA sequence: TGTGCCAGCAGACGACAGGGGGGGGCCTACGAGCAGTACGTC. The chain links TRBV27 to TRBJ2-7; TRBD1 matches 9 bases. J gave up 2 bases and V 6 bases, and 5 bases lay outside the gene matches. From germline, CDR1 is MNHEY and CDR2 SMNVEV (reference sequence). The CDR3 has 14 amino acids.

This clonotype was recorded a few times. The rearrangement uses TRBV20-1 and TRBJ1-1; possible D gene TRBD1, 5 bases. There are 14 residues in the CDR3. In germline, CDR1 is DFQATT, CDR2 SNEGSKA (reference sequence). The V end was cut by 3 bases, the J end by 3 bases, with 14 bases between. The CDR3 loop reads CSASLSGAYTEAFF. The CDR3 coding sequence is TGCAGTGCTAGCCTTTCCGGGGCCTACACTGAAGCTTTCTTT.

The CDR3 protein is CASSPGQAEQFF. In DNA form, the CDR3 reads TGTGCCAGCAGCCCGGGACAAGCTGAGCAGTTCTTC. The chain is built from TRBV9 and TRBJ2-1, with a tentative D call TRBD1 (6 bases). Trimming left V 4 bases short and J 9 bases short, with 11 bases between. Germline CDR1 is SGDLS and CDR2 is YYNGEE. The CDR3 is 12 amino acids. The entire variable domain, with the rest obtained from reference TRBV9 and TRBJ2-1, is as follows: DSGVTQTPKHLITATGQRVTLRCSPRSGDLSVYWYQQSLDQGLQFLIQYYNGEERAKGNILERFSAQQFPDLHSELNLSSLELGDSALYFCASSPGQAEQFFGPGTRLTVL.

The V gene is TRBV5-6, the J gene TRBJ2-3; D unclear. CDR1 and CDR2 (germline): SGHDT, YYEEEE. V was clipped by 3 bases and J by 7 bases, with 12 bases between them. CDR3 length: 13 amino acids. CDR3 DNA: TGTGCCAGCAGCTCGGTGAACCCTAATACGCAGTATTTT. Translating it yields CASSSVNPNTQYF.

CDR3 sequence: CASSAQGGGRDASSYNEQFF. For the CDR3, the DNA is TGTGCCAGCAGCGCACAGGGGGGCGGGAGGGATGCGAGCTCCTACAATGAGCAGTTCTTC. This chain connects TRBV9 to TRBJ2-1; D may be TRBD2 (9 bases). This CDR3 comprises 20 residues. With 3 bases removed from V and 0 bases from J, the gap between germline ends came to 25 bases. CDR1 and CDR2 (germline): SGDLS, YYNGEE.

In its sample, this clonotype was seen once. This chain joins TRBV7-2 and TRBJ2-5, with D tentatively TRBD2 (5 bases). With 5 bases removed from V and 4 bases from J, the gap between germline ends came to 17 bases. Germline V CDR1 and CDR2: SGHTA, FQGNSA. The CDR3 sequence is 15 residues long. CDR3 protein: CASSPRTSRGETQYF. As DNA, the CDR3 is TGTGCCAGCAGCCCACGGACTTCCCGCGGAGAGACCCAGTACTTC.

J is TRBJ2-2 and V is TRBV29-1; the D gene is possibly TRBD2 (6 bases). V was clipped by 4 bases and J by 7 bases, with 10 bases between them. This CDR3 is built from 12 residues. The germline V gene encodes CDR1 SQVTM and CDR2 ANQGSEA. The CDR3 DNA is TGCAGCGTTGGGACTAACTACGGGGAGCTGTTTTTT. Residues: CSVGTNYGELFF.

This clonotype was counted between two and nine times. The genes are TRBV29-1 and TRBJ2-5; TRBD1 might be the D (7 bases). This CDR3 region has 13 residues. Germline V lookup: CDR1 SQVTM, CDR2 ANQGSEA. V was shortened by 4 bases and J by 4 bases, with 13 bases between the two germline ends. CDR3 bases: TGCAGCGTTGTGCAGGGGGGCGGAGAGACCCAGTACTTC. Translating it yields CSVVQGGGETQYF.